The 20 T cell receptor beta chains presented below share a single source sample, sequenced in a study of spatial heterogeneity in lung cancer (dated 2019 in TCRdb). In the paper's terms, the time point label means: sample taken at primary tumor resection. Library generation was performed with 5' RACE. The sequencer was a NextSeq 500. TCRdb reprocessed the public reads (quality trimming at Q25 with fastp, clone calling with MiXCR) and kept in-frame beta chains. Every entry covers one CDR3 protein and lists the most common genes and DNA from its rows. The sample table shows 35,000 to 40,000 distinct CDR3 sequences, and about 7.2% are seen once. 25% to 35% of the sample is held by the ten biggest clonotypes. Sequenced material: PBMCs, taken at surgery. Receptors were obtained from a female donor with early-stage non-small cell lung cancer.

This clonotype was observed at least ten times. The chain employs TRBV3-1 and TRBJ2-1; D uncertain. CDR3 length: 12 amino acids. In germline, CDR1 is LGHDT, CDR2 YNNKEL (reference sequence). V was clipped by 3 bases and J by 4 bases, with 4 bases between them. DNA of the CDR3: TGTGCCAGCAGCCAGGGTTACAATGAGCAGTTCTTC. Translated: CASSQGYNEQFF.

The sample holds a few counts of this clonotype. CDR3 region: CAISDRTGGLRYTF. The DNA of the CDR3 is TGTGCCATCAGTGACCGGACAGGGGGACTACGCTACACCTTC. The V call is TRBV10-3, the J call TRBJ1-2; 10 nucleotides line up with TRBD1. Germline loops: CDR1 ENHRY, CDR2 SYGVKD. The ends lost 3 bases at V and 9 bases at J; junction bases unmatched: 7. This CDR3 is built from 14 residues.

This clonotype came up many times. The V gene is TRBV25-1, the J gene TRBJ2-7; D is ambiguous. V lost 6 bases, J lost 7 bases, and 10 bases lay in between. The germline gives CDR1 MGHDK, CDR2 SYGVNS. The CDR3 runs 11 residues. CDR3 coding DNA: TGTGCCAGCAGCCGAAGCTGGGAGCAGTACTTC. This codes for CASSRSWEQYF.

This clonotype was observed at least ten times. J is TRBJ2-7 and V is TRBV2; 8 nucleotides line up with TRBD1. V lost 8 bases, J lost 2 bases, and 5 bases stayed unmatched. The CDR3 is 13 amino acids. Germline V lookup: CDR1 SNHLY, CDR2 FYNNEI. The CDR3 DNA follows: TGTGCCAGCCATGAGACAGGGGCCTACGAGCAGTACTTC. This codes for CASHETGAYEQYF.

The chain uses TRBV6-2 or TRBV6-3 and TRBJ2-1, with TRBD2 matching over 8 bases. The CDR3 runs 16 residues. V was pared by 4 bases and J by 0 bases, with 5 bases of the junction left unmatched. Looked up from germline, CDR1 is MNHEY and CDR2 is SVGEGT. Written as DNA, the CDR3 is TGTGCCAGCAGTTTCCTCGGGAGGGCCTCCTACAATGAGCAGTTCTTC. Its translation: CASSFLGRASYNEQFF.

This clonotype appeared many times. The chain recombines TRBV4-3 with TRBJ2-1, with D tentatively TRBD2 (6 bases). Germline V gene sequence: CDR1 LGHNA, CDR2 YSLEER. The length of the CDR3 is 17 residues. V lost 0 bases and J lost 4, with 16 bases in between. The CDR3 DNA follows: TGCGCCAGCAGCCAAGATAGGAGACTGGAGGGGTACAATGAGCAGTTCTTC. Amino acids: CASSQDRRLEGYNEQFF.

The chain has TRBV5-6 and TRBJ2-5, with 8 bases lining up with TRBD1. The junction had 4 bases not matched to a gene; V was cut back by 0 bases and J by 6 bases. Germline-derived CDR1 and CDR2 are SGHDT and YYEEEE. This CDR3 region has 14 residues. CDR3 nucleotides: TGTGCCAGCAGCTTGGGACAGGGGTCCCAGACCCAGTACTTC. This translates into CASSLGQGSQTQYF.

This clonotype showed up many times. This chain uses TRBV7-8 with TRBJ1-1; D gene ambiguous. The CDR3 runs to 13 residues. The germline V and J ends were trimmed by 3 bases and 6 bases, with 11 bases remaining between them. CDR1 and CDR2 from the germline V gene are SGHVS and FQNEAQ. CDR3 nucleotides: TGTGCCAGCAGCTTTCGGGTATCTGCTGAAGCTTTCTTT. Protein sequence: CASSFRVSAEAFF.

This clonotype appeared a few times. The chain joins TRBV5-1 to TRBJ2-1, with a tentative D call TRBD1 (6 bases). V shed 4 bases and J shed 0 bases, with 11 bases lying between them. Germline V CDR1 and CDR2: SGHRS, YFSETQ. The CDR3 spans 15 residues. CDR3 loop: CASSGTGSSYNEQFF. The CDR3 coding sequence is TGCGCCAGCAGCGGAACAGGGAGCTCCTACAATGAGCAGTTCTTC.

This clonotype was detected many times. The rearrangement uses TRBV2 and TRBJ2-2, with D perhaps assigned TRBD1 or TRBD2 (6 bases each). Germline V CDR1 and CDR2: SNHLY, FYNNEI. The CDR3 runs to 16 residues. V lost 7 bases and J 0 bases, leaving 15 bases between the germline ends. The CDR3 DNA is TGTGCCAGCACGGCAGAGGGGGGCTCGAACACCGGGGAGCTGTTTTTT. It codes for CASTAEGGSNTGELFF. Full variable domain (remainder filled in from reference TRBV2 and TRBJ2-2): EPEVTQTPSHQVTQMGQEVILRCVPISNHLYFYWYRQILGQKVEFLVSFYNNEISEKSEIFDDQFSVERPDGSNFTLKIRSTKLEDSAMYFCASTAEGGSNTGELFFGEGSRLTVL.

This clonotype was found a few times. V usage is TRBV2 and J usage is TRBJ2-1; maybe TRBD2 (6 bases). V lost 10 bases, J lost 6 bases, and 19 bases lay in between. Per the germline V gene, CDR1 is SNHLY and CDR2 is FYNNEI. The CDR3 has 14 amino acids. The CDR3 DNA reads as TGTGCCACACACCGGGACGGGGACTTCAATGAGCAGTTCTTC. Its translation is CATHRDGDFNEQFF.

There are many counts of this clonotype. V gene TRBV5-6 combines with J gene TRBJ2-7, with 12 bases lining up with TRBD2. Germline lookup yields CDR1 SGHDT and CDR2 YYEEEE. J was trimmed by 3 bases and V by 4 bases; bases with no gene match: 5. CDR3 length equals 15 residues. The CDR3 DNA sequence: TGTGCCAGCAGCCCGCCGGGACTAGCGGGCTACGAGCAGTACTTC. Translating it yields CASSPPGLAGYEQYF.

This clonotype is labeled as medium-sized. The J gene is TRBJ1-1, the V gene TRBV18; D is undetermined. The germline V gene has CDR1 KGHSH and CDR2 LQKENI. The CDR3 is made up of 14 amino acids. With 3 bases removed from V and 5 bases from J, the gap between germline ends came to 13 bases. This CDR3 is CASSPGAGRTEAFF. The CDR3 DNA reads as TGTGCCAGCTCACCGGGTGCGGGTAGGACTGAAGCTTTCTTT.

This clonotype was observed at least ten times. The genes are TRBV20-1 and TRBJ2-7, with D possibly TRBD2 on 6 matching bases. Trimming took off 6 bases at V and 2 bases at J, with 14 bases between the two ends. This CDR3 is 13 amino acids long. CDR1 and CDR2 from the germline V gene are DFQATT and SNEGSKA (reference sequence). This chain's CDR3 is CSAPPRGAYEQYF. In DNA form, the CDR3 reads TGCAGTGCCCCCCCCCGCGGGGCCTACGAGCAGTACTTC.

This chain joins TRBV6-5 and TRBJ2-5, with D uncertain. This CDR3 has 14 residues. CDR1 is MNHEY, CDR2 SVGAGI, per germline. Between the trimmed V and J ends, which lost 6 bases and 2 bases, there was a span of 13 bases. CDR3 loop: CASRRPSGQETQYF. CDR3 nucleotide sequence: TGTGCCAGCAGACGCCCCTCAGGACAAGAGACCCAGTACTTC.

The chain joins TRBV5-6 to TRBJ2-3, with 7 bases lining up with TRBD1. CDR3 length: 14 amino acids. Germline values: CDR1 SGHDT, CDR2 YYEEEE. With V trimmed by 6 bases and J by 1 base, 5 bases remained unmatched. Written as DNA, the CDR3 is TGTGCCAGCACCCTGGGACAGCGCACAGATACGCAGTATTTT. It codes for CASTLGQRTDTQYF.

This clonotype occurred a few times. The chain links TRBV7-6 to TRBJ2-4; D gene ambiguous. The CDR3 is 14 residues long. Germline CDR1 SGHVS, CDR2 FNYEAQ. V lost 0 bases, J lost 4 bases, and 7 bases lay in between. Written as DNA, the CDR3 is TGTGCCAGCAGCTTAGCGAATGAGAAAAACATTCAGTACTTC. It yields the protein CASSLANEKNIQYF.

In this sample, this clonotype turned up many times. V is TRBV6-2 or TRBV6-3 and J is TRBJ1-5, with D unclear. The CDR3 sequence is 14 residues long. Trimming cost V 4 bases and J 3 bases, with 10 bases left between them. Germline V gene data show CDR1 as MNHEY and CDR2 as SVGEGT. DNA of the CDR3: TGTGCCAGCAGTTCCAGGAGGGCCAATCAGCCCCAGCATTTT. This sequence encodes CASSSRRANQPQHF.

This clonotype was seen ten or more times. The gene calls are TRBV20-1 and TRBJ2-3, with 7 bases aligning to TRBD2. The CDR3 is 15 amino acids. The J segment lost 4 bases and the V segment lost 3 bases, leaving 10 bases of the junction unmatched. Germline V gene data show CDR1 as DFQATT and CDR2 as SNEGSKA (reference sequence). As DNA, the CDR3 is TGCAGTGCTAGCGGGGGGACTACAAAAGCAGATACGCAGTATTTT. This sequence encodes CSASGGTTKADTQYF.

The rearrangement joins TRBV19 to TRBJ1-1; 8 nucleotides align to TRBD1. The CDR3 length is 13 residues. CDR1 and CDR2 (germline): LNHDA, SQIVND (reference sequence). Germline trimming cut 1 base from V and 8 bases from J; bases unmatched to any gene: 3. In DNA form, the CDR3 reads TGTGCCAGTAGTATAGGCGGACAGGGAGAAGCTTTCTTT. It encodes CASSIGGQGEAFF.